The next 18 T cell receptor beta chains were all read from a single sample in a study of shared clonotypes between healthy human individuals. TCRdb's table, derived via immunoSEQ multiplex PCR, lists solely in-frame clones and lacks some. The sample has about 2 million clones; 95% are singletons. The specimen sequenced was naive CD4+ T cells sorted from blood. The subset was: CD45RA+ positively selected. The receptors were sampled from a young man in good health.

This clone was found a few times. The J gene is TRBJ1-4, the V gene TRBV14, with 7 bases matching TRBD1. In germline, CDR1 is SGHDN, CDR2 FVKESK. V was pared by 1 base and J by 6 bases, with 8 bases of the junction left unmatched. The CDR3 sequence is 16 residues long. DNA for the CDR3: TGTGCCAGCAGCCAAGTTCCCCCACAGGGGCATGAAAAACTGTTTTTT. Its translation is CASSQVPPQGHEKLFF.

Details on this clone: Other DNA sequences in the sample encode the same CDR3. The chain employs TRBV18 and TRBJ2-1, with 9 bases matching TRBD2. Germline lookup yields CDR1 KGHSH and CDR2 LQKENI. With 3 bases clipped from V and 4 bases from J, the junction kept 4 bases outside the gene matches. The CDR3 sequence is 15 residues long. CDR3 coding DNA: TGTGCCAGCTCACCGTCGAGCGGGAGGTACAATGAGCAGTTCTTC. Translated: CASSPSSGRYNEQFF.

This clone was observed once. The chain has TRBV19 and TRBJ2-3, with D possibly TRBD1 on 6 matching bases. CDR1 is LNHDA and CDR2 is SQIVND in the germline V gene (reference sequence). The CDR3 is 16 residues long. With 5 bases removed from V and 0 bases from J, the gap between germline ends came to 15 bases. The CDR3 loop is CASSARDTLSTDTQYF. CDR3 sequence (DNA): TGTGCCAGTAGTGCCCGGGACACCCTAAGCACAGATACGCAGTATTTT.

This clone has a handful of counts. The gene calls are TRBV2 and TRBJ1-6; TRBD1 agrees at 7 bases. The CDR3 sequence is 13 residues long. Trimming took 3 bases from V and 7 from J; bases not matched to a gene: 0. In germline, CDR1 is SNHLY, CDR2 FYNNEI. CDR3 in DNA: TGTGCCAGCAGTGACAGGGGGAATTCACCCCTCCACTTT. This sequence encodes CASSDRGNSPLHF.

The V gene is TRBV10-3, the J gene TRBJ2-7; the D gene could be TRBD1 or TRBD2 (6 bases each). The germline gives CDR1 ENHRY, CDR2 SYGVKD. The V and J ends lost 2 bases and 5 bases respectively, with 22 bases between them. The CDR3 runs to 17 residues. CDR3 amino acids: CAISEEGGEEDCHEQYF. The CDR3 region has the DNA TGTGCCATCAGTGAGGAGGGGGGAGAGGAGGATTGTCACGAGCAGTACTTC.

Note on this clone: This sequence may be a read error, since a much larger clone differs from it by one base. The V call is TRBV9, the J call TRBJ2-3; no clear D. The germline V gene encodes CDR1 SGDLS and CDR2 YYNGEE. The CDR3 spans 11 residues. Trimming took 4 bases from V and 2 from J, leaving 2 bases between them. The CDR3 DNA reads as TGTGCCAGCAGCAACACAGATACGCAGTATTTT. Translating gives CASSNTDTQYF.

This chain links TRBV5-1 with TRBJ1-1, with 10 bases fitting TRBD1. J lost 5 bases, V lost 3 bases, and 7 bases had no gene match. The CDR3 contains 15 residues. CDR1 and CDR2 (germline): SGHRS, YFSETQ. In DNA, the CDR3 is TGCGCCAGCAGCTGGGGGGACAGGGGAAGAACTGAAGCTTTCTTT. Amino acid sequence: CASSWGDRGRTEAFF.

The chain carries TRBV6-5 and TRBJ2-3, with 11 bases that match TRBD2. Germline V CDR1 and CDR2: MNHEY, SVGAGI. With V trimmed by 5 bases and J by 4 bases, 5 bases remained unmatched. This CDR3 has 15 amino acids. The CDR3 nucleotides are TGTGCCAGCAGTACTAGCGGGAGTATCTCAGATACGCAGTATTTT. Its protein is CASSTSGSISDTQYF.

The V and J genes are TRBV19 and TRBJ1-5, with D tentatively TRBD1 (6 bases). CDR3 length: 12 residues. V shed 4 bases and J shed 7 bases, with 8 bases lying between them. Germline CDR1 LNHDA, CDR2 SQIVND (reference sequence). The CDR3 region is CASSSQGQPQHF. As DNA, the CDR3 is TGTGCCAGTAGTAGCCAGGGGCAGCCCCAGCATTTT.

Written as DNA, the CDR3 is TGTGCCAGCAGTGTGTGGCGGAACACCGGGGAGCTGTTTTTT. Translated, it gives CASSVWRNTGELFF. The chain employs TRBV2 and TRBJ2-2; D call uncertain. The CDR3 sequence is 14 residues long. The V gene lost 4 bases and the J gene lost 1 base, with 7 bases spanning the gap. CDR1 and CDR2 from the germline V gene are SNHLY and FYNNEI.

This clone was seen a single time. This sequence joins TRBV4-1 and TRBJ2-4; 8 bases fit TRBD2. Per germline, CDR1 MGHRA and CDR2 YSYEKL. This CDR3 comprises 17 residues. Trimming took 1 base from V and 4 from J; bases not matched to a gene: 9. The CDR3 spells CASSQGPSGGQKNIQYF. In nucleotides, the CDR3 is TGCGCCAGCAGCCAAGGCCCCTCGGGGGGGCAGAAAAACATTCAGTACTTC.

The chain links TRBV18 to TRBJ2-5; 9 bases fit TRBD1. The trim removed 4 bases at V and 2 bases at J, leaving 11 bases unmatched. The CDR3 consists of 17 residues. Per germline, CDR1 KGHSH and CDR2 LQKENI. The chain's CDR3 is CASSLRTGVASQETQYF. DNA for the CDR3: TGTGCCAGCTCACTCCGGACAGGGGTGGCTTCTCAAGAGACCCAGTACTTC.

CDR3 DNA sequence: TGTGCCAGCAGCTTGGCCAGGGGTGGGGTGTACGAGCAGTACTTC. Protein sequence: CASSLARGGVYEQYF. This chain joins TRBV5-4 and TRBJ2-7, with D possibly being TRBD1 (6 bases). There are 15 residues in the CDR3. CDR1 and CDR2 from the germline V gene are SGHNT and YYREEE (reference sequence). V was shortened by 0 bases and J by 4 bases, with 14 bases between the two germline ends.

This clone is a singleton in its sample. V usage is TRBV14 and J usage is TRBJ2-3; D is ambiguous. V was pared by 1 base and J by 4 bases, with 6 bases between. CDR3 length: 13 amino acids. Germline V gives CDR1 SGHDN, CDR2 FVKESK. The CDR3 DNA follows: TGTGCCAGCAGCCAAGGTGCGGCAGATACGCAGTATTTT. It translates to CASSQGAADTQYF.

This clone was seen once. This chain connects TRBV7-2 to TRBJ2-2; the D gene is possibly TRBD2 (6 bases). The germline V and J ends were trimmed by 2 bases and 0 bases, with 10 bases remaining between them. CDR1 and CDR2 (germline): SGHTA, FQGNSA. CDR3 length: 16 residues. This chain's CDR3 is CASSLFGGANTGELFF. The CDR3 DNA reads TGTGCCAGCAGCTTATTTGGAGGGGCGAACACCGGGGAGCTGTTTTTT.

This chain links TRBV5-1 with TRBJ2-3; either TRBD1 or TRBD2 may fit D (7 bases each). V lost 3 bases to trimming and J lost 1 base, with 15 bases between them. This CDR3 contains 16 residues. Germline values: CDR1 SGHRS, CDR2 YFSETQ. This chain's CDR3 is CASSSTGAGGTDTQYF. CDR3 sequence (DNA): TGCGCCAGCAGCTCCACAGGGGCGGGGGGCACAGATACGCAGTATTTT.

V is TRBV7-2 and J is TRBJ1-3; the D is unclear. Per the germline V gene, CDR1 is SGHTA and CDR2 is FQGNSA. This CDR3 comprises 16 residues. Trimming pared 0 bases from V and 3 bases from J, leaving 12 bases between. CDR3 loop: CASSLAGVRVGNTIYF. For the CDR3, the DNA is TGTGCCAGCAGCTTAGCGGGTGTACGGGTTGGAAACACCATATATTTT.

In nucleotides, the CDR3 is TGTGCCAGCAGCAAAGCTAGCGGGACGGGTGAGCAGTTCTTC. It translates to CASSKASGTGEQFF. This chain joins TRBV5-4 and TRBJ2-1; 9 nucleotides match TRBD2. The CDR3 runs 14 residues. CDR1 is SGHNT and CDR2 is YYREEE in the germline V gene (reference sequence). With V trimmed by 4 bases and J by 9 bases, 8 bases remained unmatched.